One sample yielded the 9 T cell receptor beta chains listed below, sequenced in a study of T cells in Graves' hyperthyroidism and ophthalmopathy. RNA transcripts yielded amplified TCR beta CDR3 regions. The primer set for the first-round RT-PCR of the TCR CDR3 was HTBI. MiXCR was run by TCRdb on the multiplex PCR reads, yielding one entry per CDR3 protein. The table shows hundreds of thousands of distinct CDR3 sequences, with roughly 13% occurring only once. Source material: blood. Every receptor here comes from a woman aged 25 to 39 with Graves' hyperthyroidism that later progressed to Graves' ophthalmopathy.

This clonotype was seen only a few times. The V and J genes are TRBV7-9 and TRBJ2-1, with 7 bases aligning to TRBD1. CDR3 size: 14 residues. The germline V gene encodes CDR1 SEHNR and CDR2 FQNEAQ (reference sequence). Germline trimming cut 7 bases from V and 2 bases from J; bases unmatched to any gene: 5. The CDR3 sequence: CASIRTGAYNEQFF. CDR3 in DNA: TGTGCCAGCATCCGGACAGGAGCCTACAATGAGCAGTTCTTC.

There are a few counts of this clonotype. It may be a read error: a sequence one base away is much more abundant. The chain combines TRBV13 with TRBJ2-5, with 7 bases lining up with TRBD1. The CDR3 has 15 amino acids. Germline V gene lookup returns CDR1 PRHDT and CDR2 FYEKMQ (reference sequence). The junction had 11 bases not matched to a gene; V was cut back by 5 bases and J by 5 bases. Here the CDR3 reads CASSLRSTGDETQYF. CDR3 DNA sequence: TGTGCCAGCAGCCTTCGGTCTACAGGGGACGAGACCCAGTACTTC.

V and J are TRBV27 and TRBJ2-2, with 10 bases that match TRBD2. V lost 2 bases, J lost 6 bases, and 6 bases stayed unmatched. The CDR3 is made up of 16 amino acids. The V gene's germline CDR1 is MNHEY and CDR2 SMNVEV (reference sequence). The CDR3 nucleotides are TGTGCCAGCAGTTTAGGCAGCGGGAGGGCGGCCGGGGAGCTGTTTTTT. It encodes CASSLGSGRAAGELFF.

This clonotype has only a few counts. The chain couples TRBV19 to TRBJ2-1; TRBD2 might be the D (5 bases). The CDR3 is 13 residues long. Germline lookup yields CDR1 LNHDA and CDR2 SQIVND (reference sequence). V shed 6 bases and J shed 6 bases, with 12 bases lying between them. The CDR3 region is CASRGGWANEQFF. The DNA of the CDR3 is TGTGCCAGTAGGGGCGGGTGGGCCAATGAGCAGTTCTTC.

CDR3 residues: CASSQDFTSGSRATQYF. The DNA of the CDR3 is TGTGCCAGCAGCCAAGATTTCACTAGCGGGAGTCGTGCGACCCAGTACTTC. The chain joins TRBV3-1 to TRBJ2-5; 11 bases map to TRBD2. The germline gives CDR1 LGHDT, CDR2 YNNKEL (reference sequence). This CDR3 is 17 amino acids long. The ends lost 0 bases at V and 7 bases at J; junction bases unmatched: 10.

The gene calls are TRBV29-1 and TRBJ1-2; D possibly corresponds to TRBD1 (6 bases). Trimming pared 6 bases from V and 6 bases from J, leaving 14 bases between. The CDR3 covers 12 residues. Germline CDR1 and CDR2: SQVTM and ANQGSEA. CDR3 coding DNA: TGCAGCGTCAATTCCGGGACAAATGGCTACACCTTC. Protein sequence: CSVNSGTNGYTF.

This clonotype was seen a few times. The J gene is TRBJ2-2, the V gene TRBV4-2; no reliable D call. Germline CDR1 is LGHNA and CDR2 is YNFKEQ. V lost 0 bases and J lost 3, with 8 bases in between. This CDR3 has 15 residues. The CDR3 region is CASSQDRGYTGELFF. CDR3 nucleotide sequence: TGTGCCAGCAGCCAAGATCGTGGGTACACCGGGGAGCTGTTTTTT.

This clonotype has at least ten counts. The chain uses TRBV6-2 or TRBV6-3 and TRBJ2-4, with 7 bases aligning to TRBD2. V lost 4 bases, J lost 0 bases, and 9 bases stayed unmatched. CDR3 length: 17 residues. Germline V CDR1 and CDR2: MNHEY, SVGEGT. CDR3 nucleotide sequence: TGTGCCAGCAGTTCCCCAGGGACTATGCTAGCCAAAAACATTCAGTACTTC. Protein product: CASSSPGTMLAKNIQYF.

In DNA form, the CDR3 reads TGCAGTGCTAGTCAGGCGGGAGGGCGGAATGAGCAGTTCTTC. Amino acid sequence: CSASQAGGRNEQFF. The chain employs TRBV20-1 and TRBJ2-1; the match to TRBD2 covers 9 bases. Germline V gene data show CDR1 as DFQATT and CDR2 as SNEGSKA (reference sequence). The CDR3 runs to 14 residues. V lost 3 bases and J lost 7; bases outside the gene matches: 7.